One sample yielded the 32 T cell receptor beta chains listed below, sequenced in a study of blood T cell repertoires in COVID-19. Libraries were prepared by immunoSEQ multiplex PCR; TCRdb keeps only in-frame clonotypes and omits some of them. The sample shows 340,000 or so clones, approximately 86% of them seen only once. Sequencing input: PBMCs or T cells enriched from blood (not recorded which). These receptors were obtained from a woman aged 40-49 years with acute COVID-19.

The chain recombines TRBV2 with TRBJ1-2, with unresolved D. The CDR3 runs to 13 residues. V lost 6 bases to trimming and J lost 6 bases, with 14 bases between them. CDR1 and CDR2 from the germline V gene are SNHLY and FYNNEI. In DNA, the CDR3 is TGTGCCAGCAGGGGAGGGTTTGGGGATGGCTACACCTTC. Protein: CASRGGFGDGYTF.

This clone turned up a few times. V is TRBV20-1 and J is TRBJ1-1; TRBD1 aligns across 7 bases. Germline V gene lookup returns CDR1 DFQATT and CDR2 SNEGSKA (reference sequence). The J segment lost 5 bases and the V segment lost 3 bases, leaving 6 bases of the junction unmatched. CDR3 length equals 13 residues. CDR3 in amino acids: CSASLGRGTEAFF. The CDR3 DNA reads TGCAGTGCTAGTTTAGGCAGGGGGACTGAAGCTTTCTTT.

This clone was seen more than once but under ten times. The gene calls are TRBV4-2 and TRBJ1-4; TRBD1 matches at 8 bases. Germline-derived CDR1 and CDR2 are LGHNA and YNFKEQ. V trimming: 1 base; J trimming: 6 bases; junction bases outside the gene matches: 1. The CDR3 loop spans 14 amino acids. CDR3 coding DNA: TGTGCCAGCAGCCAAGGGACAGGGCATGAAAAACTGTTTTTT. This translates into CASSQGTGHEKLFF.

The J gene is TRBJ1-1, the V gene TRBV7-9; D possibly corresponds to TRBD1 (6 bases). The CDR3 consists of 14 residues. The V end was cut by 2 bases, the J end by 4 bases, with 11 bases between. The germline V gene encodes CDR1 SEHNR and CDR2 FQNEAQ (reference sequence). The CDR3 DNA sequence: TGTGCCAGCAGCTTACGACAGGCGAGCACTGAAGCTTTCTTT. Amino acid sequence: CASSLRQASTEAFF.

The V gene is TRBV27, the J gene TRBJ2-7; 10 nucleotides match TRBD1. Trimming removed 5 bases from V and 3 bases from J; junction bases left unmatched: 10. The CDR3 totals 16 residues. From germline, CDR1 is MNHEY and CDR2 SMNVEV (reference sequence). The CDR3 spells CASSRKTGGEFYEQYF. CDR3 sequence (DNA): TGTGCCAGCAGTCGCAAGACAGGGGGCGAGTTCTACGAGCAGTACTTC.

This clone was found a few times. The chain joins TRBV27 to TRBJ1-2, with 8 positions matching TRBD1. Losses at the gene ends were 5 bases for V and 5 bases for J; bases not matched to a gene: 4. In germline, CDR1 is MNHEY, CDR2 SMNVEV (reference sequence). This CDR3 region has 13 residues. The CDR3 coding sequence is TGTGCCAGCAGTCCGACAGGGGAGTATGGCTACACCTTC. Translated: CASSPTGEYGYTF.

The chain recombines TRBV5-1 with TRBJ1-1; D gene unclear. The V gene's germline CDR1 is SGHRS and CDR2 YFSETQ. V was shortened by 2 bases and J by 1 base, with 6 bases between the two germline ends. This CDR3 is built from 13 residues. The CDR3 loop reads CASSFRRNTEAFF. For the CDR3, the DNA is TGCGCCAGCAGCTTCAGGCGGAACACTGAAGCTTTCTTT.

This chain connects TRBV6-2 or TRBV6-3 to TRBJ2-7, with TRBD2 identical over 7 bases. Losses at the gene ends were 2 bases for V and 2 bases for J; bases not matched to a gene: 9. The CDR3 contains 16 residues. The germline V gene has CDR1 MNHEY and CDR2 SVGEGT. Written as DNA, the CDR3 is TGTGCCAGCAGTTACGGTCTGACGGGAGGCCCCTACGAGCAGTACTTC. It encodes CASSYGLTGGPYEQYF.

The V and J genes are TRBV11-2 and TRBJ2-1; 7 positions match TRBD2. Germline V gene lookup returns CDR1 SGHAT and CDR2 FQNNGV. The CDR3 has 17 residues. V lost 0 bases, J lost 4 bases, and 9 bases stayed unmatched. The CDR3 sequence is CASSLERWGAGYNEQFF. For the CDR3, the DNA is TGTGCCAGCAGCTTAGAGAGATGGGGAGCGGGGTACAATGAGCAGTTCTTC.

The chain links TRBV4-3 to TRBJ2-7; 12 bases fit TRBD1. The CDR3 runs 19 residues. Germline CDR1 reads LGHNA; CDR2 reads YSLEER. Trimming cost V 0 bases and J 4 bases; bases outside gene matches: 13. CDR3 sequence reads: CASSQEWPPRDRGRYEQYF. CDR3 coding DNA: TGCGCCAGCAGCCAAGAATGGCCTCCCCGGGACAGGGGGCGGTACGAGCAGTACTTC.

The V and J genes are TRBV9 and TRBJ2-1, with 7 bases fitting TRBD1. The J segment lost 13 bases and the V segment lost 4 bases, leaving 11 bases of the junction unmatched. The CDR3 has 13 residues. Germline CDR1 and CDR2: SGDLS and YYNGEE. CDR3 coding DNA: TGTGCCAGCAGCTCAACCCAGGGGGACACTCAGTTCTTC. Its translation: CASSSTQGDTQFF.

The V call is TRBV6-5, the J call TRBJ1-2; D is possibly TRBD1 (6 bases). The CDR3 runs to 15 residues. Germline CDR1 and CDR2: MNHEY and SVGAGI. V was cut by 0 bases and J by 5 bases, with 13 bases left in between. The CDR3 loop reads CASSYSRTAWYGYTF. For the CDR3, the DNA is TGTGCCAGCAGTTACTCAAGGACAGCTTGGTATGGCTACACCTTC.

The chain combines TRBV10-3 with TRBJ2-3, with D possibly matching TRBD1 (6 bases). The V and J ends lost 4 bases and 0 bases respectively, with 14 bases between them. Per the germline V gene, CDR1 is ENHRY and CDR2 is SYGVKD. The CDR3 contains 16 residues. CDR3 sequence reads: CAISVRGGSSTDTQYF. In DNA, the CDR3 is TGTGCCATCAGTGTCAGGGGCGGATCTAGCACAGATACGCAGTATTTT.

The CDR3, as DNA: TGTGCCAGCAGTTACCTCTACGAGCAGTACTTC. As protein: CASSYLYEQYF. The chain joins TRBV6-5 to TRBJ2-7, with D hard to call. Germline CDR1 is MNHEY and CDR2 is SVGAGI. V gave up 2 bases and J gave up 3 bases, with 2 bases separating them. The CDR3 runs 11 residues.

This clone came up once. DNA of the CDR3: TGTGCCAGCTCACCACCGGGGGCCGAGACAGGGTGGGATCAGCCCCAGCATTTT. The encoded protein is CASSPPGAETGWDQPQHF. The genes are TRBV18 and TRBJ1-5; 7 bases are a match to TRBD1. The CDR3 runs to 18 residues. V gave up 0 bases and J gave up 5 bases; unmatched junction bases: 13. Germline loops: CDR1 KGHSH, CDR2 LQKENI.

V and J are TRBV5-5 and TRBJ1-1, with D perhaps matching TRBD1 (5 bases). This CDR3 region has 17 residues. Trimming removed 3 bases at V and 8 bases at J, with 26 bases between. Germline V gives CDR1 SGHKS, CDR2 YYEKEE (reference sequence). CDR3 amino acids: CASSSTRVNSGTKEAFF. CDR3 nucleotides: TGTGCCAGCAGCTCGACCCGTGTGAACTCCGGGACTAAGGAAGCTTTCTTT.

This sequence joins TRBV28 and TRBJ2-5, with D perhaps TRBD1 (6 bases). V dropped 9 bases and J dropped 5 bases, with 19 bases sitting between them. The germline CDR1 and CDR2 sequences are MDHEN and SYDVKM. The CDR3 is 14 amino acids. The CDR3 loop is CASHSQQGLETQYF. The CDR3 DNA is TGTGCCAGTCACTCGCAACAGGGTCTGGAGACCCAGTACTTC.

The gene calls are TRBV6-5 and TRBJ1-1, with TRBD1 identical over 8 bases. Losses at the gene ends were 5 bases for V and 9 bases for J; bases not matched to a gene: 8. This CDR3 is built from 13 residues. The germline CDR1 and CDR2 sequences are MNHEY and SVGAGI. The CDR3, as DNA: TGTGCCAGCAGTACCTGGACAGGGACAAAAGCTTTCTTT. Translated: CASSTWTGTKAFF.

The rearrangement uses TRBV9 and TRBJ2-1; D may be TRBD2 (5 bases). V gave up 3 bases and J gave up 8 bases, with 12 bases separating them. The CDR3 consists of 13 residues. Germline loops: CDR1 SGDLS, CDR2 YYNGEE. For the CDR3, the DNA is TGTGCCAGCAGCGCCAGTACGGGGTATGAGCAGTTCTTC. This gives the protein CASSASTGYEQFF.

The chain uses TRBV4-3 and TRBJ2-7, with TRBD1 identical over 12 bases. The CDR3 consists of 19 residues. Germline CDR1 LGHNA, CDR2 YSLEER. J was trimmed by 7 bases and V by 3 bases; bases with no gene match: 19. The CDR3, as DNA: TGCGCCAGCAGCCATAGCCGGGACAGGGGGCGCACTAAGGTGGGAGAGCAGTACTTC. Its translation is CASSHSRDRGRTKVGEQYF.

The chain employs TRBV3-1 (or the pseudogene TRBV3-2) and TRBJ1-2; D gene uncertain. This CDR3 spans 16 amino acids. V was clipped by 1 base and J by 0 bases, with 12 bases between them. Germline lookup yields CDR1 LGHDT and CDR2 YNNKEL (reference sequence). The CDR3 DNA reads TGTGCCAGCAGCCAAGGTGGAGCCTATACTAACTATGGCTACACCTTC. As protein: CASSQGGAYTNYGYTF.

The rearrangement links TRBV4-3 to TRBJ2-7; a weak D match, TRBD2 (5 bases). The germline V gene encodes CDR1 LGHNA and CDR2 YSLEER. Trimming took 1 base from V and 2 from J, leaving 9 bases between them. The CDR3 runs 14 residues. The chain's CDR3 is CASSQGHGAYEQYF. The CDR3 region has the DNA TGCGCCAGCAGCCAAGGACACGGGGCCTACGAGCAGTACTTC.

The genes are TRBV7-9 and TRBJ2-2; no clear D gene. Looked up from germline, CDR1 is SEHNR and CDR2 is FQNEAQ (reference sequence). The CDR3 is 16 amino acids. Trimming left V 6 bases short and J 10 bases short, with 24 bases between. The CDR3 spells CASRFPAQLGEKELFF. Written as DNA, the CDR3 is TGTGCCAGCAGATTCCCAGCCCAGCTAGGTGAAAAGGAGCTGTTTTTT.

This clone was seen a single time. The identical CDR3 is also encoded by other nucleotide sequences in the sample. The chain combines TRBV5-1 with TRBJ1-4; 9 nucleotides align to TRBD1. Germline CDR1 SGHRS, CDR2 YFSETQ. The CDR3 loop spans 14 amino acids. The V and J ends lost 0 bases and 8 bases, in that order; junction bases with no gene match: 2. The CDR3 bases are TGCGCCAGCAGCTTGGGACAGGGGGGAGAAAAACTGTTTTTT. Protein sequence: CASSLGQGGEKLFF. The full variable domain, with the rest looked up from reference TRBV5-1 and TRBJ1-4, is KAGVTQTPRYLIKTRGQQVTLSCSPISGHRSVSWYQQTPGQGLQFLFEYFSETQRNKGNFPGRFSGRQFSNSRSEMNVSTLELGDSALYLCASSLGQGGEKLFFGSGTQLSVL.

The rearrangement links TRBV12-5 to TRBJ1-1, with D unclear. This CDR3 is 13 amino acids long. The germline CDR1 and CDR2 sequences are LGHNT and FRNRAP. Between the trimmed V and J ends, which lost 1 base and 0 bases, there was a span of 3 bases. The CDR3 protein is CASGLGLNTEAFF. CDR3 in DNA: TGTGCTAGTGGTTTGGGGCTGAACACTGAAGCTTTCTTT.

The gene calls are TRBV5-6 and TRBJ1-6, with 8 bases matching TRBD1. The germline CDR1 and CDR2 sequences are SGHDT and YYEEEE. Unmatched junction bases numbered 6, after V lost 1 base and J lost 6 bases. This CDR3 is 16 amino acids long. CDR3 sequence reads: CASSLRTGPGNSPLHF. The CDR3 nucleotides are TGTGCCAGCAGCTTGCGGACAGGGCCGGGTAATTCACCCCTCCACTTT.

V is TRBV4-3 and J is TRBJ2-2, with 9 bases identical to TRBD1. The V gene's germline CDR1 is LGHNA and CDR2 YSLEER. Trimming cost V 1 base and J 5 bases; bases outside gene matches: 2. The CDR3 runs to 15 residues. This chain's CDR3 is CASSQGTGVTGELFF. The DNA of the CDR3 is TGCGCCAGCAGCCAAGGGACAGGGGTGACCGGGGAGCTGTTTTTT.

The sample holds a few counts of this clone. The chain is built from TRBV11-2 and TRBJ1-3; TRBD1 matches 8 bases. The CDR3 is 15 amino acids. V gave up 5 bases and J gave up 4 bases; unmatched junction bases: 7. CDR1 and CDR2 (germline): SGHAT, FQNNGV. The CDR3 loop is CASSVTGQGGNTIYF. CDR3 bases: TGTGCCAGCAGCGTCACCGGACAGGGCGGAAACACCATATATTTT.

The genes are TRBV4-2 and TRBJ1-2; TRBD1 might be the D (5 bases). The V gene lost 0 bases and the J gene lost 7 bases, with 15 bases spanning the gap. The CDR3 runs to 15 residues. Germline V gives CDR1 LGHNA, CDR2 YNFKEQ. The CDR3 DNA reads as TGTGCCAGCAGCCAAGATCTCTCCCAGGGTGGTGGCTACACCTTC. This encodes CASSQDLSQGGGYTF.

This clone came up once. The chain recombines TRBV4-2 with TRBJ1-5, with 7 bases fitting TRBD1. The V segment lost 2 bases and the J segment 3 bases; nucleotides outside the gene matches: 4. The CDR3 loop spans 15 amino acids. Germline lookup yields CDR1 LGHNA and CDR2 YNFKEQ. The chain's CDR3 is CASSQPGQANQPQHF. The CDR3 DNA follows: TGTGCCAGCAGCCAACCTGGACAGGCCAATCAGCCCCAGCATTTT.

CDR3 coding DNA: TGCGCCAGCAGCCTCAATCCGGTCGACAGGTGTGAAGCTTTCTTT. Translation: CASSLNPVDRCEAFF. The chain carries TRBV23-1 and TRBJ1-1; tentatively, D is TRBD1 (6 bases). TRBV23-1 is an open reading frame, and its role is uncertain. The CDR3 is made up of 15 amino acids. Trimming took 6 bases from V and 7 from J, leaving 21 bases between them.

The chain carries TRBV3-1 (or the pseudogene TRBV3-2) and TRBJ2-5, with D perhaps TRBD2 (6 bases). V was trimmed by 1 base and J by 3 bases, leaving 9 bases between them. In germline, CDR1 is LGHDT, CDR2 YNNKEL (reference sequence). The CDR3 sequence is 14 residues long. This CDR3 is CASSQGPSEETQYF. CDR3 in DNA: TGTGCCAGCAGCCAAGGACCTAGCGAAGAGACCCAGTACTTC.